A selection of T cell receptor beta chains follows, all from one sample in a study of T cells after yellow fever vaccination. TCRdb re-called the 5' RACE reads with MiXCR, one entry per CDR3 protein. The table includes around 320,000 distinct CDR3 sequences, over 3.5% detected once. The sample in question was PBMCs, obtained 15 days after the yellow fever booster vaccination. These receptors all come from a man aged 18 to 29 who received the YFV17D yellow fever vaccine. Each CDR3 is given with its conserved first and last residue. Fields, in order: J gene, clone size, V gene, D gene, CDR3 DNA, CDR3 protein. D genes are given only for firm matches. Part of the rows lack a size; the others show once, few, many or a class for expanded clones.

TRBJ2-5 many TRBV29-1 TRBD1 TGCAGCGTTGAAGATCCATGGGGACAGGGGGCCTGGGAGACCCAGTACTTC CSVEDPWGQGAWETQYF
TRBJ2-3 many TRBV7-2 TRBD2 TGTGCCAGCAGCTTAGGCATAAGCGGGGGGGCCGTAGATACGCAGTATTTT CASSLGISGGAVDTQYF
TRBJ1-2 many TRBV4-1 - TGCGCCAGCAGCCAAGTACCCCTCACGGGCCCACTGGACACCTTC CASSQVPLTGPLDTF
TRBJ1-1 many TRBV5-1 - TGCGCCAGCAGCTTCGGGAGCACTGAAGCTTTCTTT CASSFGSTEAFF
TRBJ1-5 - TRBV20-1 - TGCAGTGCGGTCGTGGGGTCCGGCAATCAGCCCCAGCATTTT CSAVVGSGNQPQHF
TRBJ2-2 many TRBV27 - TGTGCCAGCAGTTTTGAAGGGCCCACCGGGGAGCTGTTTTTT CASSFEGPTGELFF
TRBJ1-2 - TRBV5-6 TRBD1 TGTGCCAGCAGCACCCGTATGGACAGGGTGGGCTATGGCTACACCTTC CASSTRMDRVGYGYTF
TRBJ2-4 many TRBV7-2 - TGTGCCAGCAGCGGCCCAGCAGACCTAGCCAAAAACATTCAGTACTTC CASSGPADLAKNIQYF
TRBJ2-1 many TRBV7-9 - TGTGCCAGCAGCTTATTGTCAGACGGCGAGCAGTTCTTC CASSLLSDGEQFF
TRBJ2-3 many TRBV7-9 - TGTGCCAGCAGCTTAGGATTTCTAACGGCCAGGAGCACAGATACGCAGTATTTT CASSLGFLTARSTDTQYF
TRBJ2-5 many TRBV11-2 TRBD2 TGTGCCAGCAGGCGTACTAGCGGGGGGGTCCCCGGCTGGGAGACCCAGTACTTC CASRRTSGGVPGWETQYF
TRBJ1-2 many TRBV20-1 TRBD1 TGCAGTGCTAGGGACAGGGAAAACTATGGCTACACCTTC CSARDRENYGYTF
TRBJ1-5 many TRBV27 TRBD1 TGTGCCAGCAGCAGAGAGGGGGCCCGCAATCAGCCCCAGCATTTT CASSREGARNQPQHF
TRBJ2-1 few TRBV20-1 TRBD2 TGCAGTGGTGCGGGGGGGCCCCATGAGCAGTTCTTC CSGAGGPHEQFF
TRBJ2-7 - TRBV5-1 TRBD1 TGCGCCAGCAGCTTGGGAGGGGGCGCCGGAGGTAGAGAGCAGTACTTC CASSLGGGAGGREQYF
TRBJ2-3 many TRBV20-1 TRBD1 TGCAGTGCTAGAGAAAGGACAGGGGCCACAGATACGCAGTATTTT CSARERTGATDTQYF
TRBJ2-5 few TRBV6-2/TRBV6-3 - TGTGCCAGCACGGTTAGGGACTCCGTGTACCAAGAGACCCAGTACTTC CASTVRDSVYQETQYF
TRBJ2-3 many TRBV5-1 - TGCGCCAGCAGCGTATCGGGACTCTGGAATACGCAGTATTTT CASSVSGLWNTQYF
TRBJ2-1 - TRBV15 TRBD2 TGTGCCACCAGCAGATCCGGGACTATCATAAGTCGGCGGAATGAGCAGTTCTTC CATSRSGTIISRRNEQFF
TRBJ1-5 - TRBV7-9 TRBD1 TGTGCCAGCAGCTCGCACGATTACAGGGGGCAAAGTCCTCAGCCCCAGCATTTT CASSSHDYRGQSPQPQHF
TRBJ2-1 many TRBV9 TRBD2 TGTGCCAGCAGCGTAGGCGGGGGGGCCTACAATGAGCAGTTCTTC CASSVGGGAYNEQFF
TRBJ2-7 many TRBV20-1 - TGCAGTGCCCCGTCCCTTGGCTCCTACGAGCAGTACTTC CSAPSLGSYEQYF
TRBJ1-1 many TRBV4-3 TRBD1 TGCGCCAGCAGCCAGGAGAACAGGGGTACCACTGAAGCTTTCTTT CASSQENRGTTEAFF
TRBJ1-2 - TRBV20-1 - TGCAGTGCTAGTAGACTGAACTATGGCTACACCTTC CSASRLNYGYTF
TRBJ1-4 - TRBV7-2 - TGTGCCAGCAGCGGACCAGGGACGCCCGAAAAACTGTTTTTT CASSGPGTPEKLFF
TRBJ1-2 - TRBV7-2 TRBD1 TGTGCCAGCAGCCCGACAGGGCCCATCTATGGCTACACCTTC CASSPTGPIYGYTF